Below are 26 T cell receptor beta chains sequenced from a single sample in a study of cytomegalovirus exposure and HLA in healthy donors. 60 Vbeta and 13 Jbeta primers were used in PCR. The repertoire was sequenced with immunoSEQ multiplex PCR; TCRdb's copy has only in-frame clones and lacks some. The sample yields 85,000 to 130,000 clones, approximately 80% seen once. The specimen was PBMCs. These TCRs come from a woman between 35 and 50 years old in good health and CMV-seronegative.

V and J are TRBV5-6 and TRBJ2-6, with 9 bases identical to TRBD1. Germline V gene sequence: CDR1 SGHDT, CDR2 YYEEEE. After removal of 4 bases from V and 5 bases from J, the junction contained 16 bases not matched to a gene. CDR3 length equals 19 residues. The CDR3, as DNA: TGTGCCAGCAGCATATTATCCGGGACAGGGTTATCTAGGGCCAACGTCCTGACTTTC. Protein: CASSILSGTGLSRANVLTF.

This clone was found a few times. The chain carries TRBV6-5 and TRBJ1-2; 9 nucleotides agree with TRBD1. Germline trimming cut 6 bases from V and 6 bases from J; bases unmatched to any gene: 5. This CDR3 region has 13 residues. CDR1 is MNHEY, CDR2 SVGAGI, per germline. CDR3 sequence reads: CASSPGQGDGYTF. The CDR3 DNA reads TGTGCCAGCAGCCCGGGACAGGGAGATGGCTACACCTTC.

The V and J genes are TRBV5-4 and TRBJ2-5; possible D gene TRBD2, 6 bases. V lost 0 bases and J lost 1, with 13 bases in between. There are 16 residues in the CDR3. Germline loops: CDR1 SGHNT, CDR2 YYREEE (reference sequence). In nucleotides, the CDR3 is TGTGCCAGCAGCTTGGAGGCGGGAAGTGGCCAAGAGACCCAGTACTTC. It encodes CASSLEAGSGQETQYF.

This chain joins TRBV6-5 and TRBJ1-1; possibly TRBD1 for D (6 bases). Between the trimmed V and J ends, which lost 6 bases and 2 bases, there was a span of 13 bases. Germline V gene data show CDR1 as MNHEY and CDR2 as SVGAGI. This CDR3 spans 14 amino acids. CDR3 sequence reads: CASSNTGSNTEAFF. In nucleotides, the CDR3 is TGTGCCAGCAGCAATACAGGGTCCAACACTGAAGCTTTCTTT.

The V gene is TRBV6-6, the J gene TRBJ1-1; D is possibly TRBD1 (6 bases). The CDR3 consists of 15 residues. V was shortened by 0 bases and J by 0 bases, with 8 bases between the two germline ends. Germline-derived CDR1 and CDR2 are MNHNY and SVGAGI (reference sequence). For the CDR3, the DNA is TGTGCCAGCAGTTACTCTACAGGGCTGAACACTGAAGCTTTCTTT. Translating it yields CASSYSTGLNTEAFF.

The V call is TRBV7-2, the J call TRBJ2-1; 11 bases are shared with TRBD2. V shed 5 bases and J 1 base; nucleotides not matched to a gene: 1. The CDR3 loop spans 15 amino acids. Germline CDR1 reads SGHTA; CDR2 reads FQGNSA. CDR3 coding DNA: TGTGCCAGCAGCGGGACTAGCGGTTCCTACAATGAGCAGTTCTTC. The encoded protein is CASSGTSGSYNEQFF. Full variable domain (rest looked up from reference TRBV7-2 and TRBJ2-1): GAGVSQSPSNKVTEKGKDVELRCDPISGHTALYWYRQSLGQGLEFLIYFQGNSAPDKSGLPSDRFSAERTGGSVSTLTIQRTQQEDSAVYLCASSGTSGSYNEQFFGPGTRLTVL.

The chain uses TRBV30 and TRBJ2-7, with 11 bases that match TRBD1. Looked up from germline, CDR1 is GTSNPN and CDR2 is SVGIG (reference sequence). This CDR3 has 15 residues. J gave up 0 bases and V 3 bases, and 4 bases lay outside the gene matches. This chain's CDR3 is CAWRLGTGGSYEQYF. DNA for the CDR3: TGTGCCTGGAGATTGGGGACAGGGGGCTCCTACGAGCAGTACTTC.

This chain's CDR3 is CASTAGTGNYEQYF. The CDR3 nucleotides are TGTGCCAGTACCGCGGGGACAGGGAACTACGAGCAGTACTTC. This chain uses TRBV19 with TRBJ2-7; 9 bases line up with TRBD1. The CDR3 runs 14 residues. The germline CDR1 and CDR2 sequences are LNHDA and SQIVND (reference sequence). The junction had 7 bases not matched to a gene; V was cut back by 7 bases and J by 3 bases.

The chain has TRBV25-1 and TRBJ1-3, with 10 bases aligning to TRBD1. The CDR3 is 16 amino acids. Trimming removed 4 bases from V and 6 bases from J; junction bases left unmatched: 9. Per the germline V gene, CDR1 is MGHDK and CDR2 is SYGVNS. CDR3 loop: CASSGDMTGGVNTIYF. DNA for the CDR3: TGTGCCAGCAGTGGGGACATGACAGGGGGCGTAAACACCATATATTTT.

The chain has TRBV6-5 and TRBJ2-1; 8 positions agree with TRBD2. V lost 7 bases and J lost 5; bases outside the gene matches: 10. The CDR3 consists of 15 residues. Germline CDR1 MNHEY, CDR2 SVGAGI. The CDR3: CASTQLAENHNEQFF. CDR3 coding DNA: TGTGCCAGCACCCAACTAGCGGAGAATCACAATGAGCAGTTCTTC.

This clone was seen a few times. The chain couples TRBV28 to TRBJ1-2; D is unclear. Germline CDR1 is MDHEN and CDR2 is SYDVKM. The CDR3 loop spans 13 amino acids. Between the trimmed V and J ends, which lost 3 bases and 5 bases, there was a span of 10 bases. CDR3 DNA: TGTGCCAGCAGTTTGGGAGGAGGGTATGGCTACACCTTC. Protein product: CASSLGGGYGYTF.

The rearrangement joins TRBV11-3 to TRBJ2-7; 7 positions match TRBD1. This CDR3 comprises 14 residues. Germline V gives CDR1 SGHNT, CDR2 YENEEA. Unmatched junction bases numbered 10, after V lost 4 bases and J lost 7 bases. The CDR3 loop reads CASSSTWDSPEQYF. The DNA of the CDR3 is TGTGCCAGCAGCTCTACTTGGGACAGCCCAGAGCAGTACTTC.

This clone has more than one count but fewer than ten. The chain carries TRBV7-9 and TRBJ2-5; D is possibly TRBD2 (5 bases). The J call is uncertain, as TRBJ2-7 better fits the DNA end. Germline-derived CDR1 and CDR2 are SEHNR and FQNEAQ (reference sequence). CDR3 length: 17 amino acids. DNA of the CDR3: TGTGCCAGCAGCTTAGGAGGTGCGCTCCTTTTGGCGGGCGAGCAGTACTTC. It specifies CASSLGGALLLAGEQYF.

This clone was found a few times. J is TRBJ2-6 and V is TRBV7-9, with D uncertain. Germline V gene lookup returns CDR1 SEHNR and CDR2 FQNEAQ (reference sequence). CDR3 length equals 15 residues. V lost 5 bases to trimming and J lost 2 bases, with 10 bases between them. The CDR3 sequence: CASSIRLAGANVLTF. CDR3 sequence (DNA): TGTGCCAGCAGCATTCGGTTGGCTGGGGCCAACGTCCTGACTTTC.

As for this clone: Its ends do not fully match the called genes, so a read error is possible. The gene calls are TRBV29-1 and TRBJ2-1; a possible D gene is TRBD1 (5 bases). The CDR3 sequence is 9 residues long. The germline CDR1 and CDR2 sequences are SQVTM and ANQGSEA. The DNA for the CDR3 is TGCAACGTTGGGGCTGAGCAGTTCTTC. It encodes CNVGAEQFF.

The V gene is TRBV27, the J gene TRBJ2-1, with 8 positions matching TRBD2. This CDR3 spans 16 amino acids. Unmatched junction bases numbered 8, after V lost 3 bases and J lost 4 bases. From germline, CDR1 is MNHEY and CDR2 SMNVEV (reference sequence). CDR3 sequence (DNA): TGTGCCAGCAGTTTCGCAGCGGGAGAATGGTACAATGAGCAGTTCTTC. Protein sequence: CASSFAAGEWYNEQFF.

This clone was found a few times. The chain employs TRBV7-3 and TRBJ2-2; 10 bases are shared with TRBD1. The CDR3 contains 16 residues. With V trimmed by 6 bases and J by 4 bases, 8 bases remained unmatched. CDR1 is SGHTA, CDR2 FQGTGA, per germline. CDR3 region: CASRRGTGEVTGELFF. The CDR3 DNA sequence: TGTGCCAGCAGACGGGGGACAGGGGAGGTCACCGGGGAGCTGTTTTTT.

This chain uses TRBV29-1 with TRBJ2-7; TRBD2 matches at 8 bases. V shed 0 bases and J 7 bases; nucleotides not matched to a gene: 14. The CDR3 runs 16 residues. Germline values: CDR1 SQVTM, CDR2 ANQGSEA. CDR3 sequence (DNA): TGCAGCGTTGAAGATCGAGGCGGGAGGCTGGGGAGAGAGCAGTACTTC. Translating gives CSVEDRGGRLGREQYF.

This rearrangement joins TRBV19 to TRBJ1-2; D is unclear. Germline values: CDR1 LNHDA, CDR2 SQIVND (reference sequence). CDR3 length equals 15 residues. The V end lost 7 bases, the J end lost 1 base, and 16 bases lay between the germline ends. The CDR3 protein is CASTAREGFNYGYTF. Written as DNA, the CDR3 is TGTGCCAGTACCGCCCGGGAGGGTTTTAACTATGGCTACACCTTC.

The V call is TRBV10-3, the J call TRBJ2-1; the match to TRBD1 covers 9 bases. The CDR3 is 15 residues long. Germline values: CDR1 ENHRY, CDR2 SYGVKD. Trimming at V came to 7 bases and at J to 6 bases, leaving 10 bases not matched to a gene. This CDR3 reads CAIKGGQGSFNEQFF. The DNA for the CDR3 is TGTGCCATCAAAGGGGGACAGGGATCGTTCAATGAGCAGTTCTTC.

This clone was seen just once. One junction end does not reproduce the germline sequence, and a read error may be involved. J is TRBJ1-1 and V is TRBV7-9; the D is unclear. CDR3 length: 10 amino acids. Germline CDR1 reads SEHNR; CDR2 reads FQNEAQ (reference sequence). CDR3 loop: CSSSSTGAFF. In DNA, the CDR3 is TGTTCCAGCAGCTCCACGGGGGCTTTCTTT. The whole variable domain, filled in from reference TRBV7-9 and TRBJ1-1, reads DTGVSQNPRHKITKRGQNVTFRCDPISEHNRLYWYRQTLGQGPEFLTYFQNEAQLEKSRLLSDRFSAERPKGSFSTLEIQRTEQGDSAMYLCSSSSTGAFFGQGTRLTVV.

This clone was detected only once. This chain connects TRBV19 to TRBJ2-2; the D is unclear. The ends were cut back, 9 bases at V and 0 bases at J, with 11 bases in the middle. Germline V CDR1 and CDR2: LNHDA, SQIVND (reference sequence). The CDR3 sequence is 14 residues long. CDR3 amino acids: CASLEDPNTGELFF. CDR3 DNA: TGTGCCAGCCTCGAGGATCCGAACACCGGGGAGCTGTTTTTT. Using reference TRBV19 and TRBJ2-2 for the parts outside the CDR3, the full variable domain is DGGITQSPKYLFRKEGQNVTLSCEQNLNHDAMYWYRQDPGQGLRLIYYSQIVNDFQKGDIAEGYSVSREKKESFPLTVTSAQKNPTAFYLCASLEDPNTGELFFGEGSRLTVL.

Comments on this clone: Other DNA sequences in this specimen translate into the identical CDR3. The V and J genes are TRBV27 and TRBJ2-7, with a tentative D call TRBD1 (5 bases). Trimming removed 5 bases from V and 2 bases from J, with 10 bases in between. Germline-derived CDR1 and CDR2 are MNHEY and SMNVEV (reference sequence). The CDR3 totals 13 residues. The DNA of the CDR3 is TGTGCCAGCAGTCTAGGACAACCCTACGAGCAGTACTTC. It encodes CASSLGQPYEQYF.

This chain links TRBV7-3 with TRBJ2-1; 7 nucleotides agree with TRBD2. Germline V gene lookup returns CDR1 SGHTA and CDR2 FQGTGA. The CDR3 consists of 16 residues. With V trimmed by 2 bases and J by 4 bases, 8 bases remained unmatched. The CDR3 region has the DNA TGTGCCAGCAGCTTAGAAGGAGCGGGAAGATACAATGAGCAGTTCTTC. This translates into CASSLEGAGRYNEQFF. The full variable domain, in which reference TRBV7-3 and TRBJ2-1 provide the parts outside the CDR3, is GAGVSQTPSNKVTEKGKYVELRCDPISGHTALYWYRQSLGQGPEFLIYFQGTGAADDSGLPNDRFFAVRPEGSVSTLKIQRTERGDSAVYLCASSLEGAGRYNEQFFGPGTRLTVL.

The chain is built from TRBV10-3 and TRBJ2-7, with 9 positions matching TRBD2. CDR1 is ENHRY, CDR2 SYGVKD, per germline. The trim removed 4 bases at V and 2 bases at J, leaving 9 bases unmatched. CDR3 length: 16 residues. The CDR3 coding sequence is TGTGCCATCAGTGGTGGTAGCGGGAGTGAACCCTACGAGCAGTACTTC. This encodes CAISGGSGSEPYEQYF.

The V and J genes are TRBV30 and TRBJ2-7; maybe TRBD1 (5 bases). Germline V gene data show CDR1 as GTSNPN and CDR2 as SVGIG (reference sequence). Trimming stripped 8 bases from V and 3 bases from J, with 14 bases between. The CDR3 consists of 12 residues. CDR3 sequence: CAGAFSGYEQYF. CDR3 DNA sequence: TGTGCCGGGGCCTTCTCGGGCTACGAGCAGTACTTC.